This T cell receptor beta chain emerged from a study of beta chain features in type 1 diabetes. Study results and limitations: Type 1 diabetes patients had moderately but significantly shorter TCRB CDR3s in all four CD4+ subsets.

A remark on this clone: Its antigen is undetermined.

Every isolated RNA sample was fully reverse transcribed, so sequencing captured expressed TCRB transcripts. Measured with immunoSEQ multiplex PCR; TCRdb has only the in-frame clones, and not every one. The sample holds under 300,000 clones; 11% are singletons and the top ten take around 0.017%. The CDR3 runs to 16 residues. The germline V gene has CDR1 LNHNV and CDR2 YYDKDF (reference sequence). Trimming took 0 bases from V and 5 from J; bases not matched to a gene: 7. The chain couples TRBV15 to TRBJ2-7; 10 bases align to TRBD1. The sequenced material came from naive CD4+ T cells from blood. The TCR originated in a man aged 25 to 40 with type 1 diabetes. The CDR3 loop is CATSRDRGTGEHEQYF. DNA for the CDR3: TGTGCCACCAGCAGAGATCGGGGGACAGGGGAACACGAGCAGTACTTC.